This T cell receptor (beta chain) was sequenced in a study of blood T cell repertoires in COVID-19. For the study at large: Samples of COVID-19 (acute and convalescent) were obtained from the United States, Italy and Spain. Nucleic acid was either cDNA or gDNA, and it came from T cells, B-cell-depleted T cells, or PBMCs.

The CDR3 covers 14 residues. Germline values: CDR1 SGHRS, CDR2 YFSETQ. Losses at the gene ends were 0 bases for V and 2 bases for J; bases not matched to a gene: 2. The authors' processing: Amplified reference gene primers provided the basis for estimating nucleated cell counts. Clones were read by immunoSEQ multiplex PCR, and TCRdb kept only the in-frame ones, dropping some. Clone size and V and J calls were adopted from that table, with D and trimming inferred from the DNA. Among roughly 90,000 clones listed, about 88% were seen once. The sequencing sample was made of peripheral blood. The chain joins TRBV5-1 to TRBJ2-7, with 7 bases lining up with TRBD1. This receptor was identified in a man aged 35 to 55 with acute or convalescent COVID-19. The CDR3 sequence: CASSLVGQTYEQYF. DNA for the CDR3: TGCGCCAGCAGCTTGGTGGGACAGACCTACGAGCAGTACTTC.